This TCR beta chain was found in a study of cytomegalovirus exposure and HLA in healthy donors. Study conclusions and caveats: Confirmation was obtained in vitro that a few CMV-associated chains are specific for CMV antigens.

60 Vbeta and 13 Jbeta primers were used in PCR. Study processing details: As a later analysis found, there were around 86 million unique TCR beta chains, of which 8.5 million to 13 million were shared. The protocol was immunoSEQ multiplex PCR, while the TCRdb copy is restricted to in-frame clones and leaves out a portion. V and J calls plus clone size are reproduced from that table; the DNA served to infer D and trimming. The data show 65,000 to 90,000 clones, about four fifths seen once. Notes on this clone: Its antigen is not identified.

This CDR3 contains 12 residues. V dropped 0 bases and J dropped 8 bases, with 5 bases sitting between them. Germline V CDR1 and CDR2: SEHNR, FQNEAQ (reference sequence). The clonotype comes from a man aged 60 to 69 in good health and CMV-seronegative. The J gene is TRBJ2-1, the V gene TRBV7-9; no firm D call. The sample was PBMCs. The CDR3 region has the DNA TGTGCCAGCAGCTTAGCGGCTCATGAGCAGTTCTTC. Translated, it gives CASSLAAHEQFF.